There are many counts of the clone carrying this TCR beta chain. The antigen remains undetermined. Germline V gene data show CDR1 as SQVTM and CDR2 as ANQGSEA. Trimming removed 7 bases from V and 2 bases from J, with 11 bases in between. The CDR3 extends over 12 amino acids. This sample was taken from a study of CD8 T cells in ankylosing spondylitis. Overall study findings and caveats: Significant enrichment of disease-linked clones was reported in matched ankylosing spondylitis synovial fluid. The authors found the disease-linked clones to be CD8+ and relatively rare in peripheral blood.

Quantitative 5'-RACE with molecular barcodes was used to make the TCR beta libraries. TCRdb called the 5' RACE reads again in MiXCR, with one record for every CDR3 protein. The data contain nearly 350,000 distinct CDR3 sequences, around 15% of them singletons. Material for sequencing was blood, either unsorted or a sorted T cell fraction (not recorded which). This TCR was sampled from a male donor with ankylosing spondylitis or in good health (not recorded which). The gene calls are TRBV29-1 and TRBJ1-2, with a tentative D call TRBD1 (6 bases). CDR3 sequence reads: CSATGKNYGYTF. The CDR3 region has the DNA TGCAGCGCTACAGGGAAGAACTATGGCTACACCTTC.